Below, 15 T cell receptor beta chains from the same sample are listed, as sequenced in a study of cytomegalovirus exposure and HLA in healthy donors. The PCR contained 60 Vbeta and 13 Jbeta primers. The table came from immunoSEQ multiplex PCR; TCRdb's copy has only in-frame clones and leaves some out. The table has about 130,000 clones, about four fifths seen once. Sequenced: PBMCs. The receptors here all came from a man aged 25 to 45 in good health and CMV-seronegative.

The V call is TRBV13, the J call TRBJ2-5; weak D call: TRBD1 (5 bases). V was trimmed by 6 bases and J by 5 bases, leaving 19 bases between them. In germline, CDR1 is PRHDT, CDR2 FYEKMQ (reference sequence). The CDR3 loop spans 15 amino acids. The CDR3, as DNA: TGTGCCAGCAGACCGACGGACGCTGGGGCGGAGACCCAGTACTTC. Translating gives CASRPTDAGAETQYF.

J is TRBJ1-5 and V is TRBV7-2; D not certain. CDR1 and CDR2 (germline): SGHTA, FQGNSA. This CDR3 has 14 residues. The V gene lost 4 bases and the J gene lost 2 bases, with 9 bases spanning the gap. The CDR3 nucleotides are TGTGCCAGCAGCTCGACACGCGGCAATCAGCCCCAGCATTTT. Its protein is CASSSTRGNQPQHF.

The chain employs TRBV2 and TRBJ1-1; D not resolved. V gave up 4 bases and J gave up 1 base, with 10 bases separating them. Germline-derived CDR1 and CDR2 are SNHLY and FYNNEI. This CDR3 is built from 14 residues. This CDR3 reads CASSGTRSNTEAFF. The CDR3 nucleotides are TGTGCCAGCAGTGGAACCAGGTCGAACACTGAAGCTTTCTTT. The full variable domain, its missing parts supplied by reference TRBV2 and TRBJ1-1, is EPEVTQTPSHQVTQMGQEVILRCVPISNHLYFYWYRQILGQKVEFLVSFYNNEISEKSEIFDDQFSVERPDGSNFTLKIRSTKLEDSAMYFCASSGTRSNTEAFFGQGTRLTVV.

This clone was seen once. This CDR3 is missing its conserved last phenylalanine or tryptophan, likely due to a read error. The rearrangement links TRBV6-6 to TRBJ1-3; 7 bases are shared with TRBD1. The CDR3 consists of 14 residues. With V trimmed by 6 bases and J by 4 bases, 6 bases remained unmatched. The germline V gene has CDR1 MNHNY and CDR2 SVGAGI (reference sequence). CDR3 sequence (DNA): TGTGCCAGCAGATTCCGGGACAGCGGAAACACCATATATGTT. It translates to CASRFRDSGNTIYV.

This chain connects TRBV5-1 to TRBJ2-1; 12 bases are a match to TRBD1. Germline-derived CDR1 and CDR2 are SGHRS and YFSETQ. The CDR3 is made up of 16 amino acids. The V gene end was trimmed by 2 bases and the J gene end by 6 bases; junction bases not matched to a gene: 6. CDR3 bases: TGCGCCAGCAGCTTTGAGGGACAGGGGGCGTTCAATGAGCAGTTCTTC. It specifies CASSFEGQGAFNEQFF.

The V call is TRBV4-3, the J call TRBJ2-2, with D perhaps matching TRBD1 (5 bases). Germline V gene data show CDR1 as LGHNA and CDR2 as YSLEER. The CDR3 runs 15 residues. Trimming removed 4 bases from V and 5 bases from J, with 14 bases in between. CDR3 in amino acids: CASSLTGGWTGELFF. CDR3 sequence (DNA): TGCGCCAGCAGCCTCACAGGTGGTTGGACCGGGGAGCTGTTTTTT.

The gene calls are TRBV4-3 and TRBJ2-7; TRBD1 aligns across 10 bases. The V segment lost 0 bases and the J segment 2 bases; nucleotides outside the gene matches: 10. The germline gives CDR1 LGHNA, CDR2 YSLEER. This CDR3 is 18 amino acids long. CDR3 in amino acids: CASSQEPPGQGIAYEQYF. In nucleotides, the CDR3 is TGCGCCAGCAGCCAAGAACCACCGGGACAGGGGATTGCCTACGAGCAGTACTTC.

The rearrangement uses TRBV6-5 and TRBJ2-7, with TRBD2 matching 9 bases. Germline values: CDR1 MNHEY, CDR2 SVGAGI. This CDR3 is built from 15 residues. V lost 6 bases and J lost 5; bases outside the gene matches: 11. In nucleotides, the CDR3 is TGTGCCAGCAGCTTTCGCGGCGGGAGGGCCGACGAGCAGTACTTC. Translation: CASSFRGGRADEQYF.

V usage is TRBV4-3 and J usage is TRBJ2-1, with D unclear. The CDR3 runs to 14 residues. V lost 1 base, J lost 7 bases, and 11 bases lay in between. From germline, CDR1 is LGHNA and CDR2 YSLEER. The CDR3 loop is CASSQAFPGNEQFF. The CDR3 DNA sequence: TGCGCCAGCAGCCAAGCATTCCCCGGGAATGAGCAGTTCTTC.

The CDR3 region has the DNA TGTGCCAGCAGTTACTCGACTAGCGGGGGGGCCGGGGAGCTGTTTTTT. Amino acids: CASSYSTSGGAGELFF. The chain recombines TRBV6-5 with TRBJ2-2; TRBD2 matches at 14 bases. The CDR3 extends over 16 amino acids. Trimming took 0 bases from V and 6 from J; bases not matched to a gene: 0. Germline loops: CDR1 MNHEY, CDR2 SVGAGI.

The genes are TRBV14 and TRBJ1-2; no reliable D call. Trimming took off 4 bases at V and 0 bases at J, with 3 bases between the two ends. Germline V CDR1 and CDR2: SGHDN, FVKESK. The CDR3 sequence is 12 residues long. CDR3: CASSLTNYGYTF. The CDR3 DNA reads TGTGCCAGCAGCCTTACTAACTATGGCTACACCTTC.

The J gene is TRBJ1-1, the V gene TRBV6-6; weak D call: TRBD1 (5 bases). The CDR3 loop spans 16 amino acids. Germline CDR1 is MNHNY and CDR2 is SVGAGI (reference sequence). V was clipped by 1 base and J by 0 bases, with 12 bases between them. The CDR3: CASSYWSGTMNTEAFF. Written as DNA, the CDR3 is TGTGCCAGCAGTTACTGGTCTGGGACTATGAACACTGAAGCTTTCTTT.

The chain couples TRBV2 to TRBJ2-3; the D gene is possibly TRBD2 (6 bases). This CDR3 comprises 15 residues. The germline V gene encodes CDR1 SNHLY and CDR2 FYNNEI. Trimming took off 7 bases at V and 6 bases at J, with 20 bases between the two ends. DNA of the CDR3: TGTGCCAGCATTGGGTGGGGGGTCCTTATTGATACGCAGTATTTT. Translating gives CASIGWGVLIDTQYF.

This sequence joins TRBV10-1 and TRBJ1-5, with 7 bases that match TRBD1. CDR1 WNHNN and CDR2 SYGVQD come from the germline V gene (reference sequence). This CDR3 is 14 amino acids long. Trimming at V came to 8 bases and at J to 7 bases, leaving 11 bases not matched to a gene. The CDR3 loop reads CASQCLQGRQPQHF. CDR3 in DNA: TGCGCCAGCCAATGCCTACAGGGGAGACAGCCCCAGCATTTT.

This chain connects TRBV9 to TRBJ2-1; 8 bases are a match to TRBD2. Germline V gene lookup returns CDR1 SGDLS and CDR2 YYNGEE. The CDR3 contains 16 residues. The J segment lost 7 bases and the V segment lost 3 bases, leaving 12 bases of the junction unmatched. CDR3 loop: CASSGASGSLGNEQFF. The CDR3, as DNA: TGTGCCAGCAGCGGGGCTAGCGGGTCCCTTGGGAATGAGCAGTTCTTC.